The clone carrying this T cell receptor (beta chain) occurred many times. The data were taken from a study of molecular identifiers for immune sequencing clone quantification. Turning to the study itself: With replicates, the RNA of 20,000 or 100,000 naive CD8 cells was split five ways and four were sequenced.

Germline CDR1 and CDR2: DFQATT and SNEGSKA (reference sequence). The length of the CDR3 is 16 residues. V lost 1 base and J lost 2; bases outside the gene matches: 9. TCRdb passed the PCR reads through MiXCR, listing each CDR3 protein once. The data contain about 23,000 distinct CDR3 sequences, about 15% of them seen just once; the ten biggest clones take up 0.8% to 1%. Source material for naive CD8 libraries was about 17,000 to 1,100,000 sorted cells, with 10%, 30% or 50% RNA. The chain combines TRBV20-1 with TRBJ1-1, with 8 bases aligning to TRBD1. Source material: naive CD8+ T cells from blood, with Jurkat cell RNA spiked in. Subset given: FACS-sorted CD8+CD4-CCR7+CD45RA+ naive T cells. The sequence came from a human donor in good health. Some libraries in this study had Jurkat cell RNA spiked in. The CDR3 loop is CSARAEGDRRNTEAFF. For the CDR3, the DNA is TGCAGTGCTAGAGCTGAGGGGGACAGGCGAAACACTGAAGCTTTCTTT.